This passage covers 24 T cell receptor beta chains from one sample sequenced in a study of blood T cells in healthy people across ages. A second about 7 to 11 cycle PCR used barcoded and J-beta primers. TCRdb re-called the 5' RACE reads through MiXCR, storing one row per CDR3 protein. The sample lists 1 million to 1.2 million distinct CDR3 sequences, 35% to 40% occurring once. The material sequenced was blood. These receptors came from a man aged 18 to 30 in good health.

The genes are TRBV7-3 and TRBJ1-1; no firm D call. The CDR3 is made up of 13 amino acids. Trimming stripped 5 bases from V and 3 bases from J, with 10 bases between. Germline V gene sequence: CDR1 SGHTA, CDR2 FQGTGA. The CDR3 bases are TGTGCCAGCAGCCCGAGCGACTACACTGAAGCTTTCTTT. Its protein is CASSPSDYTEAFF.

This chain connects TRBV10-3 to TRBJ2-1, with 11 nucleotides matching TRBD2. Germline CDR1 is ENHRY and CDR2 is SYGVKD. The CDR3 is 15 amino acids. J was trimmed by 2 bases and V by 6 bases; bases with no gene match: 3. The CDR3 DNA reads as TGTGCCATCAGAACTAGCGGGGGTACCTACAATGAGCAGTTCTTC. Amino acids: CAIRTSGGTYNEQFF.

This clonotype was seen a few times. This rearrangement joins TRBV6-5 to TRBJ2-4; weak D call: TRBD1 (6 bases). CDR3 length equals 17 residues. Germline V gene sequence: CDR1 MNHEY, CDR2 SVGAGI. The germline V and J ends were trimmed by 4 bases and 0 bases, with 16 bases remaining between them. Written as DNA, the CDR3 is TGTGCCAGCAGTTCCGAGGACAGTGTTTTAGCCAAAAACATTCAGTACTTC. It specifies CASSSEDSVLAKNIQYF.

This clonotype has only a few counts. This rearrangement joins TRBV7-8 to TRBJ1-5; 7 bases agree with TRBD1. The CDR3 has 15 residues. With 1 base clipped from V and 5 bases from J, the junction kept 5 bases outside the gene matches. Germline CDR1 SGHVS, CDR2 FQNEAQ. The CDR3 here is CASSLDGTDYQPQHF. DNA for the CDR3: TGTGCCAGCAGCTTAGATGGGACAGATTATCAGCCCCAGCATTTT. Drawing the rest from reference TRBV7-8 and TRBJ1-5, the complete variable domain is GAGVSQSPRYKVAKRGQDVALRCDPISGHVSLFWYQQALGQGPEFLTYFQNEAQLDKSGLPSDRFFAERPEGSVSTLKIQRTQQEDSAVYLCASSLDGTDYQPQHFGDGTRLSIL.

There are many counts of this clonotype. The rearrangement uses TRBV5-1 and TRBJ2-3, with D uncertain. CDR3 length: 12 residues. V dropped 4 bases and J dropped 8 bases, with 11 bases sitting between them. Germline V gene data show CDR1 as SGHRS and CDR2 as YFSETQ. CDR3 region: CASSERLLTQYF. The CDR3 nucleotides read TGCGCCAGCAGCGAAAGATTACTTACGCAGTATTTT.

This clonotype was observed once. The V and J genes are TRBV6-6 and TRBJ1-1, with 8 bases that match TRBD1. Trimming cost V 8 bases and J 4 bases; bases outside gene matches: 12. The germline CDR1 and CDR2 sequences are MNHNY and SVGAGI (reference sequence). The CDR3 is 15 amino acids. The CDR3 nucleotides are TGTGCCAGCTCTGGGACAGGAGGGATTCGCACTGAAGCTTTCTTT. Residues: CASSGTGGIRTEAFF.

The gene calls are TRBV7-2 and TRBJ2-1, with a tentative D call TRBD1 (6 bases). This CDR3 comprises 15 residues. The germline V gene has CDR1 SGHTA and CDR2 FQGNSA. V was trimmed by 4 bases and J by 4 bases, leaving 14 bases between them. The CDR3 sequence is CASSSGDPKYNEQFF. CDR3 coding DNA: TGTGCCAGCAGCTCAGGGGACCCAAAATACAATGAGCAGTTCTTC.

Concerning this clonotype itself: The germline gene is not matched at one end of the junction; a read error may be the cause. CDR3 residues: CASSLEGLNTGAFF. CDR3 coding DNA: TGTGCCAGCAGCTTAGAAGGGTTGAACACTGGAGCTTTCTTT. The chain links TRBV7-2 to TRBJ1-1; D is unresolved. CDR1 SGHTA and CDR2 FQGNSA come from the germline V gene. This CDR3 has 14 amino acids. The full variable domain, rest sourced from reference TRBV7-2 and TRBJ1-1, is GAGVSQSPSNKVTEKGKDVELRCDPISGHTALYWYRQSLGQGLEFLIYFQGNSAPDKSGLPSDRFSAERTGGSVSTLTIQRTQQEDSAVYLCASSLEGLNTGAFFGQGTRLTVV.

The CDR3 spells CASSSNRGPFNEQFF. In DNA form, the CDR3 reads TGTGCCAGCAGCTCCAACAGGGGTCCTTTCAATGAGCAGTTCTTC. The chain has TRBV11-2 and TRBJ2-1, with TRBD1 matching 7 bases. The CDR3 spans 15 residues. Germline loops: CDR1 SGHAT, CDR2 FQNNGV. The J segment lost 6 bases and the V segment lost 4 bases, leaving 9 bases of the junction unmatched.

Concerning this clonotype itself: A read error may produce the germline difference seen at one junction end. The rearrangement uses TRBV28 and TRBJ1-4; D gene uncertain. This CDR3 has 14 residues. Germline CDR1 reads MDHEN; CDR2 reads SYDVKM. The DNA for the CDR3 is TGTGCCTGCAGTTTAAGTGTAACTAATGAAAAACTGTTTTTT. This encodes CACSLSVTNEKLFF.

In DNA, the CDR3 is TGCAGCGTTTCTCAGGGTGAATTAGGAAACATTCAGTACTTC. It yields the protein CSVSQGELGNIQYF. V gene TRBV29-1 combines with J gene TRBJ2-4; TRBD1 is a possible D gene (5 bases). Trimming pared 5 bases from V and 6 bases from J, leaving 17 bases between. This CDR3 is built from 14 residues. Germline CDR1 and CDR2: SQVTM and ANQGSEA.

The CDR3 sequence: CASSQDKGASGANVLTF. The CDR3 nucleotides read TGCGCCAGCAGCCAAGATAAAGGGGCCTCTGGGGCCAACGTCCTGACTTTC. The chain joins TRBV4-1 to TRBJ2-6, with a possible D match to TRBD1 (5 bases). V was shortened by 0 bases and J by 0 bases, with 9 bases between the two germline ends. The CDR3 has 17 amino acids. Germline CDR1 reads MGHRA; CDR2 reads YSYEKL.

A few counts support this clonotype. The genes are TRBV12-3 or TRBV12-4 and TRBJ1-5; D is unclear. The V end was cut by 2 bases, the J end by 3 bases, with 14 bases between. This CDR3 contains 16 residues. The CDR3 region is CASSLWSRGDNQPQHF. CDR3 bases: TGTGCCAGCAGTTTATGGTCCCGAGGCGACAATCAGCCCCAGCATTTT.

This chain connects TRBV29-1 to TRBJ2-1; 7 positions match TRBD1. This CDR3 is 17 amino acids long. The junction had 12 bases not matched to a gene; V was cut back by 0 bases and J by 4 bases. Germline CDR1 reads SQVTM; CDR2 reads ANQGSEA. For the CDR3, the DNA is TGCAGCGTTGAAGATCCCGCGCGGACAGGTCTTTACAATGAGCAGTTCTTC. Amino acid sequence: CSVEDPARTGLYNEQFF.

This clonotype was seen ten or more times. The V gene is TRBV20-1, the J gene TRBJ2-5, with TRBD1 identical over 7 bases. This CDR3 has 19 residues. Germline V gene data show CDR1 as DFQATT and CDR2 as SNEGSKA (reference sequence). With 1 base clipped from V and 0 bases from J, the junction kept 17 bases outside the gene matches. The CDR3 coding sequence is TGCAGTGCTAGAGCCGGGACACACAGGGGCTCATCGTACCAAGAGACCCAGTACTTC. As protein: CSARAGTHRGSSYQETQYF.

Points on this clonotype: A single base separates this from a much larger clone, so it may be a read error. The V and J genes are TRBV9 and TRBJ1-2; a possible D gene is TRBD1 (5 bases). Trimming cost V 3 bases and J 8 bases, with 23 bases left between them. This CDR3 contains 16 residues. CDR1 and CDR2 (germline): SGDLS, YYNGEE. CDR3 protein: CASSATDHGGVSGYTF. The CDR3 nucleotides are TGTGCCAGCAGCGCGACAGACCATGGGGGGGTTTCGGGCTACACCTTC.

The sample holds a few counts of this clonotype. The chain recombines TRBV10-3 with TRBJ2-6; TRBD1 might be the D (6 bases). CDR1 and CDR2 from the germline V gene are ENHRY and SYGVKD. The CDR3 totals 18 residues. V was trimmed by 0 bases and J by 0 bases, leaving 12 bases between them. CDR3 sequence: CAISESNRAGSGANVLTF. The CDR3 DNA is TGTGCCATCAGTGAGTCGAACAGGGCAGGCTCTGGGGCCAACGTCCTGACTTTC.

The DNA of the CDR3 is TGCAGTGCTAGCGGGACGTACAATGAGCAGTTCTTC. Its protein product is CSASGTYNEQFF. The chain couples TRBV20-1 to TRBJ2-1; D is possibly TRBD1 or TRBD2 (5 bases each). The CDR3 loop spans 12 amino acids. The germline CDR1 and CDR2 sequences are DFQATT and SNEGSKA (reference sequence). V shed 3 bases and J shed 4 bases, with 7 bases lying between them.

The V gene is TRBV20-1, the J gene TRBJ1-4; D may be TRBD1 (5 bases). Germline lookup yields CDR1 DFQATT and CDR2 SNEGSKA (reference sequence). V lost 2 bases to trimming and J lost 5 bases, with 12 bases between them. This CDR3 comprises 14 residues. The CDR3 region has the DNA TGCAGTGCTAGACCCTCAGGGTGGAATGAAAAACTGTTTTTT. This translates into CSARPSGWNEKLFF.

The chain recombines TRBV15 with TRBJ2-4; a possible D gene is TRBD1 (6 bases). The germline CDR1 and CDR2 sequences are LNHNV and YYDKDF (reference sequence). The V and J ends lost 8 bases and 0 bases respectively, with 14 bases between them. The CDR3 consists of 15 residues. CDR3 sequence (DNA): TGTGCCACCGAGGCAGGGGCATCAGCCAAAAACATTCAGTACTTC. It specifies CATEAGASAKNIQYF.

The chain carries TRBV4-2 and TRBJ2-1, with D possibly called TRBD1 or TRBD2 (5 bases each). Germline CDR1 reads LGHNA; CDR2 reads YNFKEQ. The germline V and J ends were trimmed by 3 bases and 3 bases, with 15 bases remaining between them. The CDR3 sequence is 16 residues long. The CDR3 here is CASSQKRDPIYNEQFF. The CDR3 region has the DNA TGTGCCAGCAGCCAGAAACGGGACCCTATCTACAATGAGCAGTTCTTC.

The table lists this clonotype with a few counts. V and J are TRBV12-3 or TRBV12-4 and TRBJ1-1, with 8 bases identical to TRBD1. This CDR3 is built from 12 residues. The V gene end was trimmed by 5 bases and the J gene end by 5 bases; junction bases not matched to a gene: 1. CDR3 sequence: CASSTGGTEAFF. The CDR3 bases are TGTGCCAGCAGTACAGGGGGGACTGAAGCTTTCTTT.

This sequence joins TRBV30 and TRBJ2-1; possibly TRBD2 for D (5 bases). The CDR3 is 13 residues long. V shed 2 bases and J shed 2 bases, with 7 bases lying between them. Germline assignment: CDR1 GTSNPN and CDR2 SVGIG (reference sequence). The CDR3, as DNA: TGTGCCTGGAGTCCGGGAACCTACAATGAGCAGTTCTTC. The encoded protein is CAWSPGTYNEQFF.

The chain employs TRBV5-1 and TRBJ2-2; the match to TRBD1 covers 9 bases. CDR3 length equals 13 residues. From germline, CDR1 is SGHRS and CDR2 YFSETQ. Trimming at V came to 7 bases and at J to 5 bases, leaving 3 bases not matched to a gene. The CDR3, as DNA: TGCGCCAGCGGGGACAGGGTGACCGGGGAGCTGTTTTTT. This translates into CASGDRVTGELFF.